This TCR beta chain is from a study of CD8 T cells in ankylosing spondylitis. It was by quantitative 5'-RACE with molecular barcodes that TCR beta libraries were made. TCRdb reprocessed the 5' RACE reads via MiXCR and lists one record per CDR3 protein. The sample has about 330,000 distinct CDR3 sequences, 8% seen once; the top ten hold more than 14%. Regarding the study as a whole: Prior literature has documented some motif variants in synovial fluid and blood from reactive arthritis. Significant enrichment of disease-linked clones was reported in matched ankylosing spondylitis synovial fluid. Made up of roughly 8 highly homologous variants, a TCR beta motif appeared characteristic of ankylosing spondylitis blood.

In the case of this clonotype: As yet, its antigen is unknown.

The CDR3 has 16 amino acids. The J gene is TRBJ2-7, the V gene TRBV21-1; the D call TRBD1 from the table was never checked on the DNA. TRBV21-1 is designated a pseudogene. The material sequenced was blood, either unsorted or a sorted T cell fraction (not recorded which). The clonotype was recovered from a male donor with ankylosing spondylitis. The DNA of the CDR3 is TGTGCCAGCAGCAAAAAGTCAACAGGGCACCCCTACGAGCAGTACTTC. This codes for CASSKKSTGHPYEQYF.